The 9 T cell receptor beta chains in this list originate from one sample, sequenced in a study of regulatory T cells in long-lasting Graves disease. Construction of the TCR beta libraries employed iRepertoire HTBI primers in conjunction with Arm-PCR of CDR3 regions. TCRdb reprocessed the multiplex PCR reads with MiXCR, giving one entry per CDR3 protein. The sample lists about 470,000 distinct CDR3 sequences; approximately 21% were seen once. Time point given: persistent/refractory GD, antithyroid drugs over 5 years with positive TRAb. Following extraction of RNA from PBMCs, that RNA was used to make the TCR library. Source: peripheral blood mononuclear cells (PBMCs), taken when the disease was refractory, from a patient treated with antithyroid drugs. Receptors were obtained from a female donor with Graves disease.

The rearrangement uses TRBV12-3 or TRBV12-4 and TRBJ1-1; D may be TRBD1 (6 bases). The length of the CDR3 is 16 residues. Between the trimmed V and J ends, which lost 6 bases and 4 bases, there was a span of 21 bases. This chain's CDR3 is CASSAGSGALGTEAFF. Written as DNA, the CDR3 is TGTGCCAGCAGCGCAGGGTCAGGGGCCCTGGGCACTGAAGCTTTCTTT.

This clonotype was observed a few times. The CDR3 sequence: CASSLQGGAAFF. CDR3 DNA: TGTGCCAGCAGCTTACAGGGGGGGGCGGCTTTCTTT. The chain links TRBV13 to TRBJ1-1; 7 nucleotides align to TRBD1. Looked up from germline, CDR1 is PRHDT and CDR2 is FYEKMQ (reference sequence). The CDR3 consists of 12 residues. The trim removed 2 bases at V and 11 bases at J, leaving 5 bases unmatched.

In its sample, this clonotype was seen many times. This chain links TRBV2 with TRBJ1-2; a possible D gene is TRBD1 (5 bases). Germline loops: CDR1 SNHLY, CDR2 FYNNEI. Trimming took off 5 bases at V and 5 bases at J, with 12 bases between the two ends. This CDR3 spans 13 amino acids. As DNA, the CDR3 is TGTGCCAGCAGTAAATTAGACAGATATGGCTACACCTTC. This sequence encodes CASSKLDRYGYTF. Using reference TRBV2 and TRBJ1-2 for the parts outside the CDR3, the full variable domain is EPEVTQTPSHQVTQMGQEVILRCVPISNHLYFYWYRQILGQKVEFLVSFYNNEISEKSEIFDDQFSVERPDGSNFTLKIRSTKLEDSAMYFCASSKLDRYGYTFGSGTRLTVV.

Many counts were recorded for this clonotype. The V gene is TRBV28, the J gene TRBJ1-2, with a tentative D call TRBD1 (5 bases). V lost 7 bases and J lost 6, with 15 bases in between. Germline V CDR1 and CDR2: MDHEN, SYDVKM. The CDR3 covers 13 residues. CDR3 sequence reads: CASTLGTANGYTF. The CDR3 DNA is TGTGCCAGCACTCTCGGGACTGCTAATGGCTACACCTTC.

This clonotype was observed at least ten times. This chain connects TRBV6-1 to TRBJ1-1, with no clear D. V was shortened by 10 bases and J by 3 bases, with 18 bases between the two germline ends. Germline V gene lookup returns CDR1 MNHNS and CDR2 SASEGT. The CDR3 length is 14 residues. CDR3 bases: TGTGCCACCCAAAGGGCGACAAGCCACACTGAAGCTTTCTTT. This translates into CATQRATSHTEAFF.

The sample holds many counts of this clonotype. This chain uses TRBV28 with TRBJ1-5, with D unclear. This CDR3 has 12 amino acids. The V gene's germline CDR1 is MDHEN and CDR2 SYDVKM. The V end lost 5 bases, the J end lost 7 bases, and 9 bases lay between the germline ends. For the CDR3, the DNA is TGTGCCAGCAGTCCGCTGGAGCAGCCCCAGCATTTT. Translated, it gives CASSPLEQPQHF.

The chain combines TRBV5-1 with TRBJ2-2, with 9 bases matching TRBD1. CDR1 is SGHRS, CDR2 YFSETQ, per germline. The CDR3 has 16 residues. Losses at the gene ends were 4 bases for V and 6 bases for J; bases not matched to a gene: 10. CDR3 bases: TGCGCCAGCAGCACTGGACAGGGGATGTCCGCCGGGGAGCTGTTTTTT. Translation: CASSTGQGMSAGELFF.

This clonotype was observed a handful of times. The chain carries TRBV19 and TRBJ1-1; TRBD1 matches 7 bases. Per the germline V gene, CDR1 is LNHDA and CDR2 is SQIVND (reference sequence). V lost 1 base to trimming and J lost 5 bases; unmatched junction nucleotides: 7. The CDR3 is made up of 15 amino acids. This CDR3 reads CASSIGPPGQTEAFF. The DNA of the CDR3 is TGTGCCAGTAGTATAGGGCCTCCGGGACAGACTGAAGCTTTCTTT.

This clonotype has ten or more counts. The chain carries TRBV12-5 and TRBJ2-2, with a tentative D call TRBD1 (6 bases). Germline lookup yields CDR1 LGHNT and CDR2 FRNRAP. The CDR3 sequence is 15 residues long. Deletions cut 1 base from V and 3 bases from J, with 9 bases between. The DNA for the CDR3 is TGTGCTAGTGGTTTGGGGGACACCTACACCGGGGAGCTGTTTTTT. Encoded protein: CASGLGDTYTGELFF.